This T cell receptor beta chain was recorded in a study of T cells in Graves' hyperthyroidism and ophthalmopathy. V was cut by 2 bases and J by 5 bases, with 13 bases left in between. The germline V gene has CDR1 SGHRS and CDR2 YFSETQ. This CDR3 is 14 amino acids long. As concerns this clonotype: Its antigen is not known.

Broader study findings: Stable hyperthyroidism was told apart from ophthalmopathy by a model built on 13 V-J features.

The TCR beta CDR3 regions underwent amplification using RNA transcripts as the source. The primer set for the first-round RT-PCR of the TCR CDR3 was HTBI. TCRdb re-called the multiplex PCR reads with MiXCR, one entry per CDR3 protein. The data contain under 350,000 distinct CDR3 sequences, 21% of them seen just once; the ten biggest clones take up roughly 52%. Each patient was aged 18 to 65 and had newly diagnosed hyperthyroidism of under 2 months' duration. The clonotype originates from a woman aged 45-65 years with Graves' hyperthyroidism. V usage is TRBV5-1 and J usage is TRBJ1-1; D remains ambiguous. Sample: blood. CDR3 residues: CASSFGFGETEAFF. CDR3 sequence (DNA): TGCGCCAGCAGCTTTGGGTTTGGGGAAACTGAAGCTTTCTTT.